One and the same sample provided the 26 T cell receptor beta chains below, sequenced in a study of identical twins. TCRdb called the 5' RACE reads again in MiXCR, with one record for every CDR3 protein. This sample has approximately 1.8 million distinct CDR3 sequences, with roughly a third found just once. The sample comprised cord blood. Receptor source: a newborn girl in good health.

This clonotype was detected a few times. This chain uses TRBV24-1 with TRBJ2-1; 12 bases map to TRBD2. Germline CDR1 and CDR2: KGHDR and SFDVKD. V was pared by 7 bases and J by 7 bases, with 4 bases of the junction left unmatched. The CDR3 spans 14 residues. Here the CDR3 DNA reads TGTGCCACCAGCCCCGGGACTAGCGGGAATGAGCAGTTCTTC. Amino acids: CATSPGTSGNEQFF.

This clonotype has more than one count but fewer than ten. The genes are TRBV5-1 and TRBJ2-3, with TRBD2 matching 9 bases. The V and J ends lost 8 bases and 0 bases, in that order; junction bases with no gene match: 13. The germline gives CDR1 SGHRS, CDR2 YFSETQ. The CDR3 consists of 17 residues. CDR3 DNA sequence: TGCGCCAGTCAACGGCGGGAGGGCCGTAATAGCACAGATACGCAGTATTTT. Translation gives CASQRREGRNSTDTQYF.

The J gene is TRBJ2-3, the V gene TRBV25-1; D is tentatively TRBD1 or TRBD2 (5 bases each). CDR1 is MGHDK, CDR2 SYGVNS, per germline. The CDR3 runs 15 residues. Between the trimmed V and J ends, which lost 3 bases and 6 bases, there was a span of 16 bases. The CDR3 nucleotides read TGTGCCAGCAGTGATGGGACCCCTGGAAGGGATACGCAGTATTTT. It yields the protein CASSDGTPGRDTQYF.

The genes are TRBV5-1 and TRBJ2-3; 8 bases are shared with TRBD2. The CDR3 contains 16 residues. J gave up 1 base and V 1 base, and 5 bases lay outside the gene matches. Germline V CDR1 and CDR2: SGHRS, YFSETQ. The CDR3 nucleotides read TGCGCCAGCAGCTTGAATCAACTAGCGGGCACAGATACGCAGTATTTT. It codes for CASSLNQLAGTDTQYF. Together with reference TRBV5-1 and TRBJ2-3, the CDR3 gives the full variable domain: KAGVTQTPRYLIKTRGQQVTLSCSPISGHRSVSWYQQTPGQGLQFLFEYFSETQRNKGNFPGRFSGRQFSNSRSEMNVSTLELGDSALYLCASSLNQLAGTDTQYFGPGTRLTVL.

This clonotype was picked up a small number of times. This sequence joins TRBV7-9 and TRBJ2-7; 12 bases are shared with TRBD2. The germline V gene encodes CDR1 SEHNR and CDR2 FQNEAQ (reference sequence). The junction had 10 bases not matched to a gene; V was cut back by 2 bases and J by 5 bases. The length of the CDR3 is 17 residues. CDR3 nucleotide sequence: TGTGCCAGCAGCTTACGACAAAGACTAGCGGGGGACGACGAGCAGTACTTC. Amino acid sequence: CASSLRQRLAGDDEQYF.

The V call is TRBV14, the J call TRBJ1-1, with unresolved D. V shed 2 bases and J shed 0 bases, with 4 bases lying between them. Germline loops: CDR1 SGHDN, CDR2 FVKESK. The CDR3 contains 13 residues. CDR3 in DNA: TGTGCCAGCAGCCAAATTTTGAACACTGAAGCTTTCTTT. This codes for CASSQILNTEAFF.

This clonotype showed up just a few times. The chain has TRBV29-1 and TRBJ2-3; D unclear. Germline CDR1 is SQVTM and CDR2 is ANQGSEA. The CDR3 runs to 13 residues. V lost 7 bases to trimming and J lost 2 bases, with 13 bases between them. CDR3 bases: TGCAGCGCCGTTGGGCTATACACAGATACGCAGTATTTT. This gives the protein CSAVGLYTDTQYF.

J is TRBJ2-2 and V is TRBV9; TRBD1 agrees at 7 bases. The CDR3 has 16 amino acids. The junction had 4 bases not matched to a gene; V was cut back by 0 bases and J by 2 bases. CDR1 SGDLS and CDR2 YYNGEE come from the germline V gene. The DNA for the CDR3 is TGTGCCAGCAGCGTAGGGAACAGGGGAAACACCGGGGAGCTGTTTTTT. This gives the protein CASSVGNRGNTGELFF. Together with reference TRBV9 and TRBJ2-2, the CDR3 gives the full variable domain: DSGVTQTPKHLITATGQRVTLRCSPRSGDLSVYWYQQSLDQGLQFLIQYYNGEERAKGNILERFSAQQFPDLHSELNLSSLELGDSALYFCASSVGNRGNTGELFFGEGSRLTVL.

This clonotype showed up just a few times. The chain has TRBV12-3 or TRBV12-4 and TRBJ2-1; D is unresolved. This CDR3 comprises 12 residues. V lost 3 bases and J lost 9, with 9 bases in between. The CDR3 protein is CASSFERGEQFF. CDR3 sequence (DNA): TGTGCCAGCAGTTTCGAGAGAGGTGAGCAGTTCTTC.

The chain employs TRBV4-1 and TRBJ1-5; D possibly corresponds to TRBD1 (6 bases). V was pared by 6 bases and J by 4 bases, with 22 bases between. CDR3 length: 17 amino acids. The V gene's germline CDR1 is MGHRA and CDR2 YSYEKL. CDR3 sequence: CASSHPLQGPGNQPQHF. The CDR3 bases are TGCGCCAGCAGTCACCCGCTCCAGGGGCCCGGGAATCAGCCCCAGCATTTT.

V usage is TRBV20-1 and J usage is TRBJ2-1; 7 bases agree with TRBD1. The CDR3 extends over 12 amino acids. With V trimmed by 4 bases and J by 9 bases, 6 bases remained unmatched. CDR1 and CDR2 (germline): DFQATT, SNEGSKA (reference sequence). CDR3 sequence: CSAIRGRGEQFF. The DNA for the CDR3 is TGCAGTGCTATTAGGGGGCGAGGTGAGCAGTTCTTC.

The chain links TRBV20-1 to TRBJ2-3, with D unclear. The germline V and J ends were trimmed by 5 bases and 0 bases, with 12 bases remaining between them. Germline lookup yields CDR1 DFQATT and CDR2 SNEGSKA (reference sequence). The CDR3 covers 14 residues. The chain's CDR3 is CSAAPGHSTDTQYF. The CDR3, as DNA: TGCAGTGCTGCCCCCGGGCACAGCACAGATACGCAGTATTTT.

CDR3: CSARGGTGGGNIQYF. CDR3 in DNA: TGCAGTGCTAGGGGGGGAACAGGGGGTGGAAACATTCAGTACTTC. The V call is TRBV20-1, the J call TRBJ2-7, with 8 bases identical to TRBD1. The DNA end favors TRBJ2-4, so the J call may be wrong. CDR1 and CDR2 from the germline V gene are DFQATT and SNEGSKA (reference sequence). The CDR3 covers 15 residues.

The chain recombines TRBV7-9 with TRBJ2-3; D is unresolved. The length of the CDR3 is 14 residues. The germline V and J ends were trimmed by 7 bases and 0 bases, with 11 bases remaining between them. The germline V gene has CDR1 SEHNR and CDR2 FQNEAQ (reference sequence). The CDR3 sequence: CASKEQPSTDTQYF. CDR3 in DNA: TGTGCCAGCAAAGAACAGCCTAGCACAGATACGCAGTATTTT.

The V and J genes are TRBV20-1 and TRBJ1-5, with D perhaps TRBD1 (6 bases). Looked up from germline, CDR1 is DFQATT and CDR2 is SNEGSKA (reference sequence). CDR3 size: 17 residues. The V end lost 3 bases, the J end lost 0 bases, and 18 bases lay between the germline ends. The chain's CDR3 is CSASLPGTYNSNQPQHF. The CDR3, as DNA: TGCAGTGCTAGCTTACCTGGGACATATAATAGCAATCAGCCCCAGCATTTT.

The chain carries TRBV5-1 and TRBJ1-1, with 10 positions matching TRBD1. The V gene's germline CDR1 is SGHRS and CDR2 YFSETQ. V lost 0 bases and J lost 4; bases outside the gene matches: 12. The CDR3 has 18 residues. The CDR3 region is CASSLDRRDRGRGTEAFF. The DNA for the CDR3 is TGCGCCAGCAGCTTGGACCGCCGGGACAGGGGCCGAGGCACTGAAGCTTTCTTT.

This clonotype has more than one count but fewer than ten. CDR3 in DNA: TGTGCCAGCAGCGTCGGATGGGGTGATCAGCCCCAGCATTTT. This sequence encodes CASSVGWGDQPQHF. The V and J genes are TRBV5-6 and TRBJ1-5; D is ambiguous. The germline V gene has CDR1 SGHDT and CDR2 YYEEEE. Between the trimmed V and J ends, which lost 4 bases and 5 bases, there was a span of 13 bases. The CDR3 spans 14 residues. The variable domain in full, completed from reference TRBV5-6 and TRBJ1-5, reads DAGVTQSPTHLIKTRGQQVTLRCSPKSGHDTVSWYQQALGQGPQFIFQYYEEEERQRGNFPDRFSGHQFPNYSSELNVNALLLGDSALYLCASSVGWGDQPQHFGDGTRLSIL.

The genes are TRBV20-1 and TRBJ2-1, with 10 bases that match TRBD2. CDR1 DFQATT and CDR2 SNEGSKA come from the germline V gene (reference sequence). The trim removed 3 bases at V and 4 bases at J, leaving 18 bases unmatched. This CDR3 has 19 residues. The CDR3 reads CSARVLAGVATLGYNEQFF. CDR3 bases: TGCAGTGCTAGGGTCCTAGCGGGAGTGGCCACGTTGGGTTACAATGAGCAGTTCTTC.

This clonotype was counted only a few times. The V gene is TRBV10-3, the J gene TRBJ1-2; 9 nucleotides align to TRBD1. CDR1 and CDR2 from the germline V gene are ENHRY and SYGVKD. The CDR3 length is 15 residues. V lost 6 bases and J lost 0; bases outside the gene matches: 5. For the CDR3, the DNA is TGTGCCATCAGCATTCGACAGGGGGCTAACTATGGCTACACCTTC. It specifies CAISIRQGANYGYTF.

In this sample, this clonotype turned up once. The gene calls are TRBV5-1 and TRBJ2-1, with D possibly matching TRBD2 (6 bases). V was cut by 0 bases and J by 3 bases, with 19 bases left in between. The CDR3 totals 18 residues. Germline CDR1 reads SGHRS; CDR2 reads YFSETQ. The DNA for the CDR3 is TGCGCCAGCAGCTTGGTCGTGGTGGGGACGGGGGACTACAATGAGCAGTTCTTC. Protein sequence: CASSLVVVGTGDYNEQFF.

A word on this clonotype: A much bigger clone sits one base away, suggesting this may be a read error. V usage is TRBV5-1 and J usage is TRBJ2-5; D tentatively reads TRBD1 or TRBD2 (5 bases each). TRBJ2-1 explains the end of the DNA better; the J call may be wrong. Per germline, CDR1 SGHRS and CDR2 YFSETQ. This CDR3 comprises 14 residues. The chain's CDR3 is CASSKSRGQETQFF. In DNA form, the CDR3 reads TGCGCCAGCAGCAAATCCCGGGGCCAAGAGACCCAGTTCTTC.

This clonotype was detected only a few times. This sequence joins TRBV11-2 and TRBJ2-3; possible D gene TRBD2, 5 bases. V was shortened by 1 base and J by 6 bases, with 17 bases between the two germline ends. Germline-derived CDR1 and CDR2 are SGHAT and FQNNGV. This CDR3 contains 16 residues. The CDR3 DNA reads TGTGCCAGCAGCTTAGTATCGTGGGAGCCCCGGGATACGCAGTATTTT. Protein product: CASSLVSWEPRDTQYF.

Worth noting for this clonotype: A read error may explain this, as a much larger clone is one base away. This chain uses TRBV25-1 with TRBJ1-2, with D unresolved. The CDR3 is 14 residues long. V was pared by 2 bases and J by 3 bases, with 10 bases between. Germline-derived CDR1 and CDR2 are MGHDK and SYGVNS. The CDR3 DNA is TGTGCCAGCAGTGAACTAGACGCTTACTATGGCTACACCTTC. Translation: CASSELDAYYGYTF.

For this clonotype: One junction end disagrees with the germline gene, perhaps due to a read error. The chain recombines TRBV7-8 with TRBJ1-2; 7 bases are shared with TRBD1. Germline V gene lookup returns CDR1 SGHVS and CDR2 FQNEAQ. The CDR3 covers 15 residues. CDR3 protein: CANSSSSPQGPGYTF. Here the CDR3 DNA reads TGTGCCAACAGCTCTTCCTCACCACAGGGGCCCGGCTACACCTTC.

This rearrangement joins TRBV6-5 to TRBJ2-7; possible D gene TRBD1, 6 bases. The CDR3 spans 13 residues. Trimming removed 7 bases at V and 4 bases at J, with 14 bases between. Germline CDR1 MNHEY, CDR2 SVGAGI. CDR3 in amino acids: CASTRTEVYEQYF. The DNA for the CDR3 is TGTGCCAGCACTAGGACAGAGGTTTACGAGCAGTACTTC.

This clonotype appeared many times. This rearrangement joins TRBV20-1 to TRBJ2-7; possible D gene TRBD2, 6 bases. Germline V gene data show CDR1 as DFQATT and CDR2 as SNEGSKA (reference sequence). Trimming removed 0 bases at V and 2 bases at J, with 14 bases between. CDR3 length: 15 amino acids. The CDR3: CSAREPSWGAYEQYF. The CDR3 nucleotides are TGCAGTGCTAGAGAACCATCCTGGGGGGCCTACGAGCAGTACTTC.